What follows are 32 T cell receptor beta chains derived from one specimen sequenced in a study of shared clonotypes between healthy human individuals. Using immunoSEQ multiplex PCR, the repertoire was profiled, and TCRdb retains in-frame clones only, with some absent. The sample records nearly 2 million clones, about 94% being singletons. Cells designated naive CD8 were CD45RO-negative and were positively selected for CCR7, with terminally differentiated effector memory CD45RA+ cells excluded. Material: naive CD8+ T cells sorted from blood. These receptors originate from a man younger than 35 in good health.

The chain couples TRBV11-2 to TRBJ2-2; D gene ambiguous. The germline V gene has CDR1 SGHAT and CDR2 FQNNGV. CDR3 length equals 15 residues. Trimming pared 2 bases from V and 7 bases from J, leaving 14 bases between. CDR3 nucleotides: TGTGCCAGCAGCTTAAATGGACGGTCCCTCGGGGAGCTGTTTTTT. It is translated as CASSLNGRSLGELFF.

This chain uses TRBV11-2 with TRBJ2-7; the D gene is possibly TRBD2 (7 bases). The CDR3 covers 13 residues. Germline V gene data show CDR1 as SGHAT and CDR2 as FQNNGV. The V end was cut by 11 bases, the J end by 0 bases, with 14 bases between. The CDR3 region is CASGAGASYEQYF. CDR3 DNA: TGTGCCTCAGGGGCGGGAGCCTCCTACGAGCAGTACTTC.

The rearrangement links TRBV5-4 to TRBJ2-7, with 11 positions matching TRBD1. CDR1 is SGHNT, CDR2 YYREEE, per germline (reference sequence). CDR3 length: 16 amino acids. V was pared by 4 bases and J by 1 base, with 7 bases of the junction left unmatched. In DNA, the CDR3 is TGTGCCAGCAGCCAGCCGGACAGGGGGCCTTCCTACGAGCAGTACTTC. This gives the protein CASSQPDRGPSYEQYF.

The chain employs TRBV7-9 and TRBJ1-1; no firm D call. The germline V and J ends were trimmed by 2 bases and 8 bases, with 15 bases remaining between them. The CDR3 is 14 residues long. Germline V lookup: CDR1 SEHNR, CDR2 FQNEAQ (reference sequence). CDR3 nucleotide sequence: TGTGCCAGCAGCTTAAAATGGACTGGCCAAGAAGCTTTCTTT. The encoded protein is CASSLKWTGQEAFF.

The CDR3 loop reads CASSPDRGLNEKLFF. The CDR3 nucleotides read TGTGCCAGCTCACCAGACAGGGGGCTAAATGAAAAACTGTTTTTT. The chain joins TRBV18 to TRBJ1-4, with TRBD1 matching over 10 bases. The junction had 2 bases not matched to a gene; V was cut back by 2 bases and J by 5 bases. The length of the CDR3 is 15 residues. Germline V CDR1 and CDR2: KGHSH, LQKENI.

Comments on this clone: This sample includes further DNA sequences coding for the same CDR3. This chain links TRBV5-1 with TRBJ2-1; 10 nucleotides agree with TRBD1. The CDR3 extends over 15 amino acids. Germline-derived CDR1 and CDR2 are SGHRS and YFSETQ. V trimming: 2 bases; J trimming: 4 bases; junction bases outside the gene matches: 3. The CDR3 region is CASSLRTGGYNEQFF. CDR3 nucleotides: TGCGCCAGCAGCTTACGGACAGGGGGTTACAATGAGCAGTTCTTC.

The chain is built from TRBV2 and TRBJ2-2; 12 bases line up with TRBD2. The CDR3 consists of 18 residues. V gave up 1 base and J gave up 6 bases; unmatched junction bases: 9. Germline V gene sequence: CDR1 SNHLY, CDR2 FYNNEI. The CDR3 DNA follows: TGTGCCAGCAGTGAAGGGACTAGCGGGGCTCCCCCCTCCGGGGAGCTGTTTTTT. Translating it yields CASSEGTSGAPPSGELFF.

V and J are TRBV9 and TRBJ2-3; D possibly uses TRBD1 or TRBD2 (5 bases each). The CDR3 has 13 residues. With 9 bases removed from V and 2 bases from J, the gap between germline ends came to 13 bases. Germline-derived CDR1 and CDR2 are SGDLS and YYNGEE. CDR3: CATSGSDTDTQYF. The DNA of the CDR3 is TGTGCCACCTCAGGGAGCGACACAGATACGCAGTATTTT.

J is TRBJ1-1 and V is TRBV7-9, with 7 bases identical to TRBD1. The CDR3 spans 13 residues. The V gene's germline CDR1 is SEHNR and CDR2 FQNEAQ (reference sequence). Trimming took 5 bases from V and 3 from J; bases not matched to a gene: 3. The chain's CDR3 is CASSIGQDTEAFF. CDR3 nucleotide sequence: TGTGCCAGCAGCATTGGACAGGACACTGAAGCTTTCTTT.

The chain employs TRBV28 and TRBJ1-2; TRBD1 matches at 10 bases. Trimming cost V 1 base and J 6 bases; bases outside gene matches: 5. Germline assignment: CDR1 MDHEN and CDR2 SYDVKM. The CDR3 sequence is 15 residues long. CDR3 in DNA: TGTGCCAGCAGTTTATCGTTCGGGACAGGGGATGGCTACACCTTC. This codes for CASSLSFGTGDGYTF.

The sample holds one count of this clone. This chain connects TRBV9 to TRBJ2-4; 8 bases agree with TRBD1. CDR1 SGDLS and CDR2 YYNGEE come from the germline V gene. The CDR3 loop spans 18 amino acids. V dropped 5 bases and J dropped 11; count of bases not matched to a gene: 24. The chain's CDR3 is CASRSPGQGTNPPRVQYF. The CDR3 DNA reads TGTGCCAGCAGGAGCCCAGGACAGGGTACAAACCCTCCCAGGGTTCAGTACTTC.

The V and J genes are TRBV9 and TRBJ1-1; the D gene is possibly TRBD1 (5 bases). The CDR3 has 13 amino acids. V lost 8 bases and J lost 9, with 20 bases in between. Germline V gene sequence: CDR1 SGDLS, CDR2 YYNGEE. This chain's CDR3 is CASSPTGVNQAFF. The CDR3 DNA is TGTGCCAGTTCCCCCACGGGGGTAAACCAAGCTTTCTTT.

This rearrangement joins TRBV6-5 to TRBJ2-7; 8 nucleotides agree with TRBD2. V was pared by 1 base and J by 4 bases, with 9 bases of the junction left unmatched. The CDR3 is made up of 16 amino acids. Germline CDR1 is MNHEY and CDR2 is SVGAGI. The CDR3, as DNA: TGTGCCAGCAGTTACTTTTCGGGAGGGCCCGTTTACGAGCAGTACTTC. It is translated as CASSYFSGGPVYEQYF.

This chain connects TRBV29-1 to TRBJ1-2; D unclear. V gave up 2 bases and J gave up 7 bases, with 8 bases separating them. CDR1 is SQVTM, CDR2 ANQGSEA, per germline. This CDR3 has 11 residues. The CDR3 DNA reads as TGCAGCGTTGAACAGCTCAGTGGCTACACCTTC. This gives the protein CSVEQLSGYTF.

Note on this clone: Other nucleotide sequences in the sample specify the same CDR3. The chain couples TRBV5-1 to TRBJ2-5, with no clear D. The CDR3 runs 13 residues. V was pared by 0 bases and J by 3 bases, with 6 bases between. Germline-derived CDR1 and CDR2 are SGHRS and YFSETQ. In DNA form, the CDR3 reads TGCGCCAGCAGCTTGGATTCGGAAGAGACCCAGTACTTC. It codes for CASSLDSEETQYF.

In DNA form, the CDR3 reads TGTGCCATCAGTGAGTTGAGAACAGGGGGCGCGGGCACCGGGGAGCTGTTTTTT. Amino acids: CAISELRTGGAGTGELFF. V gene TRBV10-3 combines with J gene TRBJ2-2; TRBD1 matches at 9 bases. V was clipped by 1 base and J by 4 bases; unmatched bases: 10. This CDR3 is built from 18 residues. Germline CDR1 reads ENHRY; CDR2 reads SYGVKD.

V usage is TRBV13 and J usage is TRBJ2-4; 7 positions match TRBD2. Per the germline V gene, CDR1 is PRHDT and CDR2 is FYEKMQ (reference sequence). The CDR3 is made up of 15 amino acids. V lost 0 bases to trimming and J lost 6 bases; unmatched junction nucleotides: 5. The CDR3 coding sequence is TGTGCCAGCAGCTTAGGCCGAGGCGGGGGAAACATTCAGTACTTC. Amino acid sequence: CASSLGRGGGNIQYF.

This chain uses TRBV4-1 with TRBJ2-3; no clear D gene. There are 14 residues in the CDR3. The ends were cut back, 2 bases at V and 6 bases at J, with 12 bases in the middle. From germline, CDR1 is MGHRA and CDR2 YSYEKL. CDR3 region: CASSQLRTDDTQYF. Here the CDR3 DNA reads TGCGCCAGCAGCCAACTTCGGACGGATGATACGCAGTATTTT.

V usage is TRBV6-1 and J usage is TRBJ1-6, with D unclear. Germline lookup yields CDR1 MNHNS and CDR2 SASEGT. Trimming took off 5 bases at V and 7 bases at J, with 6 bases between the two ends. This CDR3 has 12 residues. CDR3 nucleotide sequence: TGTGCCAGCAGTTATGACAATTCACCCCTCCACTTT. The encoded protein is CASSYDNSPLHF.

The rearrangement links TRBV6-1 to TRBJ2-1; TRBD2 agrees at 7 bases. The junction had 4 bases not matched to a gene; V was cut back by 5 bases and J by 0 bases. Germline-derived CDR1 and CDR2 are MNHNS and SASEGT. There are 15 residues in the CDR3. CDR3 protein: CASSSGGSSYNEQFF. DNA of the CDR3: TGTGCCAGCAGTTCTGGCGGGAGCTCCTACAATGAGCAGTTCTTC.

The rearrangement joins TRBV6-1 to TRBJ2-1; 8 positions match TRBD1. Per germline, CDR1 MNHNS and CDR2 SASEGT. The V segment lost 5 bases and the J segment 4 bases; nucleotides outside the gene matches: 7. The CDR3 sequence is 15 residues long. CDR3 nucleotide sequence: TGTGCCAGCAGTCCCGGGACAGGTGGTTACAATGAGCAGTTCTTC. It translates to CASSPGTGGYNEQFF.

The CDR3 coding sequence is TGTGCCAGCAGTATGGGACAGGGTTTCTACGAGCAGTACTTC. Translation gives CASSMGQGFYEQYF. This chain uses TRBV2 with TRBJ2-7, with 9 bases that match TRBD1. Germline CDR1 is SNHLY and CDR2 is FYNNEI. Trimming took 5 bases from V and 3 from J; bases not matched to a gene: 5. This CDR3 is 14 amino acids long.

This chain connects TRBV7-6 to TRBJ2-5; D uncertain. CDR1 is SGHVS, CDR2 FNYEAQ, per germline. Trimming pared 2 bases from V and 0 bases from J, leaving 7 bases between. The CDR3 is made up of 14 amino acids. The CDR3 DNA is TGTGCCAGCAGCTTATATCCATACCAAGAGACCCAGTACTTC. Amino acids: CASSLYPYQETQYF.

The CDR3 here is CSVAGTSDNEQFF. The DNA for the CDR3 is TGCAGCGTGGCCGGGACTAGCGACAATGAGCAGTTCTTC. V is TRBV29-1 and J is TRBJ2-1, with 10 bases aligning to TRBD2. The ends lost 6 bases at V and 5 bases at J; junction bases unmatched: 4. CDR3 length: 13 amino acids. Germline CDR1 is SQVTM and CDR2 is ANQGSEA.

The chain carries TRBV9 and TRBJ1-1; no definite D call. The CDR3 sequence is 14 residues long. Per the germline V gene, CDR1 is SGDLS and CDR2 is YYNGEE. Deletions cut 0 bases from V and 11 bases from J, with 17 bases between. Here the CDR3 reads CASSVASEGIPAFF. DNA for the CDR3: TGTGCCAGCAGCGTAGCTAGTGAGGGTATTCCGGCTTTCTTT.

V usage is TRBV6-5 and J usage is TRBJ2-7; 7 nucleotides agree with TRBD2. V shed 4 bases, J shed 2 bases, and the junction held 2 bases outside the gene matches. Germline V gives CDR1 MNHEY, CDR2 SVGAGI. The CDR3 runs to 13 residues. DNA for the CDR3: TGTGCCAGCAGTTTGGCGGGGGCCTACGAGCAGTACTTC. Its translation is CASSLAGAYEQYF.

CDR3 residues: CASGFRDRDEQYF. CDR3 DNA: TGTGCCAGCGGATTCCGGGACAGGGACGAGCAGTACTTC. The V gene is TRBV9, the J gene TRBJ2-7, with 9 bases that match TRBD1. Unmatched junction bases numbered 7, after V lost 7 bases and J lost 5 bases. This CDR3 has 13 amino acids. Germline V gene sequence: CDR1 SGDLS, CDR2 YYNGEE.

For this clone: This sample includes further DNA sequences coding for the same CDR3. J is TRBJ1-3 and V is TRBV7-9, with 7 positions matching TRBD1. This CDR3 has 14 residues. From germline, CDR1 is SEHNR and CDR2 FQNEAQ (reference sequence). V gave up 6 bases and J gave up 2 bases; unmatched junction bases: 4. The CDR3 reads CASSLQGTGNTIYF. CDR3 coding DNA: TGTGCCAGCAGTTTACAGGGGACTGGAAACACCATATATTTT.

This rearrangement joins TRBV7-6 to TRBJ2-2; 7 bases match TRBD1. The ends lost 5 bases at V and 1 base at J; junction bases unmatched: 7. This CDR3 comprises 16 residues. Germline V CDR1 and CDR2: SGHVS, FNYEAQ. CDR3 protein: CASSPGQTMNTGELFF. In DNA, the CDR3 is TGTGCCAGCAGCCCGGGACAGACTATGAACACCGGGGAGCTGTTTTTT.

The CDR3 DNA reads as TGTGCCAGCAGCCCGGACAACCAAGAGACCCAGTACTTC. Its translation: CASSPDNQETQYF. The rearrangement joins TRBV5-4 to TRBJ2-5; TRBD1 is a possible D gene (5 bases). The CDR3 contains 13 residues. Between the trimmed V and J ends, which lost 4 bases and 0 bases, there was a span of 7 bases. Germline CDR1 SGHNT, CDR2 YYREEE (reference sequence).

This clone was counted a single time. The rearrangement joins TRBV19 to TRBJ2-2; D is perhaps TRBD1 (6 bases). In germline, CDR1 is LNHDA, CDR2 SQIVND (reference sequence). CDR3 length equals 15 residues. Trimming took off 5 bases at V and 3 bases at J, with 13 bases between the two ends. Here the CDR3 DNA reads TGTGCCAGTAGTGGATGGGGGCAAGACACCGGGGAGCTGTTTTTT. Protein sequence: CASSGWGQDTGELFF.

This clone was found once. The same CDR3 can be traced to other DNA sequences in this sample. This chain links TRBV4-2 with TRBJ2-1, with D unresolved. Trimming stripped 0 bases from V and 7 bases from J, with 7 bases between. The CDR3 covers 13 residues. Per germline, CDR1 LGHNA and CDR2 YNFKEQ. The CDR3 sequence is CASSQDGQNEQFF. Written as DNA, the CDR3 is TGTGCCAGCAGCCAAGATGGGCAGAATGAGCAGTTCTTC.